This TCR beta chain was sequenced during a study of cytomegalovirus exposure and HLA in healthy donors. On the study more broadly: It was reported in a later analysis that the same platform had been used for the 120 or so validation repertoires as for the 550 to 700 first-cohort repertoires. Study-wide results and limits: With high specificity and sensitivity, the classifier reportedly diagnosed cytomegalovirus status. Confirmation was obtained in vitro that a few CMV-associated chains are specific for CMV antigens. Most TCR sequences were seen very rarely across donors, but some public TCRs occurred in many.

Looked up from germline, CDR1 is MNHEY and CDR2 is SMNVEV (reference sequence). The CDR3 has 12 residues. V gave up 3 bases and J gave up 7 bases, with 7 bases separating them. The repertoire was sequenced with immunoSEQ multiplex PCR; TCRdb's copy has only in-frame clones and lacks some. Here the sample spans a few hundred thousand clones, roughly 83% being singletons. About this clone: The antigen is unknown.

The TCR originated in a woman between 25 and 40 years old in good health and CMV-seropositive. The chain combines TRBV27 with TRBJ2-1; possible D gene TRBD2, 6 bases. Specimen: PBMCs. This CDR3 reads CASSFRGNEQFF. CDR3 in DNA: TGTGCCAGCAGTTTCCGGGGGAATGAGCAGTTCTTC.